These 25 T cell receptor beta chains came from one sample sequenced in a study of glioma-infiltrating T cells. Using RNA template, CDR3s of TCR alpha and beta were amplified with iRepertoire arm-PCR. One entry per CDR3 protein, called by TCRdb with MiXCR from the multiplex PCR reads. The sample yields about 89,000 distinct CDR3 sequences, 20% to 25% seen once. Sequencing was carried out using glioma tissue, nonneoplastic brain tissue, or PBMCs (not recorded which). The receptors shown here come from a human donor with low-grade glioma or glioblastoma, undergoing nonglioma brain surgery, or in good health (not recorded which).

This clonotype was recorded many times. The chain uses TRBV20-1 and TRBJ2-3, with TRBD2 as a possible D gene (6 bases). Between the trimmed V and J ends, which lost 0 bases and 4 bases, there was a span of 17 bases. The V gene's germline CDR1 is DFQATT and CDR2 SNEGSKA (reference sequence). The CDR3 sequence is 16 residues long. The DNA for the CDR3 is TGCAGTGCTAGAGATCCGGGGGATCCTGCTGCAGATACGCAGTATTTT. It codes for CSARDPGDPAADTQYF.

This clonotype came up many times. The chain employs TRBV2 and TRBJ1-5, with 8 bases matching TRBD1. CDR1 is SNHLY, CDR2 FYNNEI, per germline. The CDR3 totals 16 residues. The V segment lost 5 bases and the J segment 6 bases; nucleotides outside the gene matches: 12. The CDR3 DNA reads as TGTGCCAGCAGTCCAGGGGGCGCAAGTGGTGGTCAGCCCCAGCATTTT. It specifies CASSPGGASGGQPQHF.

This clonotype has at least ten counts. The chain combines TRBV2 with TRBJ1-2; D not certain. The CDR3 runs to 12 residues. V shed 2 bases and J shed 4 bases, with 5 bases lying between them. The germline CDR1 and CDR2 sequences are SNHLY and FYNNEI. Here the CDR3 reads CASSEIGYGYTF. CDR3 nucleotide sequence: TGTGCCAGCAGTGAAATCGGCTATGGCTACACCTTC.

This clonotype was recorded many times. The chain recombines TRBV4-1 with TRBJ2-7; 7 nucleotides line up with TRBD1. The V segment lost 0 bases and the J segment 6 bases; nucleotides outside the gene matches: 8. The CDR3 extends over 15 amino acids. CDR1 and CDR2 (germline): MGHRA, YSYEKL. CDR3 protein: CASSQEGQFGAEQYF. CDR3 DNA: TGCGCCAGCAGCCAAGAGGGACAGTTTGGGGCCGAGCAGTACTTC.

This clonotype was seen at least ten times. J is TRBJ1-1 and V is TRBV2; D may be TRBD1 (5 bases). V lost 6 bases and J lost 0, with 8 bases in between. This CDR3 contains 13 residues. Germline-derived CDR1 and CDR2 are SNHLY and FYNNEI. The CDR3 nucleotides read TGTGCCAGCAGGGACAACATGAACACTGAAGCTTTCTTT. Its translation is CASRDNMNTEAFF.

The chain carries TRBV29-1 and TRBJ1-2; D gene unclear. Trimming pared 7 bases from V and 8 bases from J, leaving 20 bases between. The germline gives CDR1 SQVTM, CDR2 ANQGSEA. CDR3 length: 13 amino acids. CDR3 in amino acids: CSASLHGSRGYTF. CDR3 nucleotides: TGCAGCGCATCACTACATGGGTCCCGAGGCTACACCTTC.

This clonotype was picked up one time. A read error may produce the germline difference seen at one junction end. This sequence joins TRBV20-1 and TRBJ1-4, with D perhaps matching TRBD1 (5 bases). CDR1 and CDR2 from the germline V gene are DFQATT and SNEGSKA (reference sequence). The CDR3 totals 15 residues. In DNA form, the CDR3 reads TGCAGTGCCGGTACAAGGGGCATGGCTAATAAAAAACTGTTTTTT. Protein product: CSAGTRGMANKKLFF.

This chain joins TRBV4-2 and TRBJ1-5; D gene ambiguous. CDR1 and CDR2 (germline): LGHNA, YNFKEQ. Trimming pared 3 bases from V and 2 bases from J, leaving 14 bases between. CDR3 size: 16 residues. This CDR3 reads CASSQSPDGGNQPQHF. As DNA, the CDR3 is TGTGCCAGCAGCCAGTCCCCGGACGGCGGCAATCAGCCCCAGCATTTT.

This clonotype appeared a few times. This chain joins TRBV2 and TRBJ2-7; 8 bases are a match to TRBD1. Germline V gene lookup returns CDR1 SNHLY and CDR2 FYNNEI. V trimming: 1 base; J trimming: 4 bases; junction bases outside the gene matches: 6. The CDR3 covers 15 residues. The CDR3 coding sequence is TGTGCCAGCAGTGAAGGACAGGGGATCATTTACGAGCAGTACTTC. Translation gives CASSEGQGIIYEQYF. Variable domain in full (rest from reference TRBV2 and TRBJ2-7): EPEVTQTPSHQVTQMGQEVILRCVPISNHLYFYWYRQILGQKVEFLVSFYNNEISEKSEIFDDQFSVERPDGSNFTLKIRSTKLEDSAMYFCASSEGQGIIYEQYFGPGTRLTVT.

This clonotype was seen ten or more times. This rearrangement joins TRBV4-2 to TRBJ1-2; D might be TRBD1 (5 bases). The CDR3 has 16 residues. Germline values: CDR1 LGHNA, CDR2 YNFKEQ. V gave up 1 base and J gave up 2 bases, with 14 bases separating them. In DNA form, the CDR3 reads TGTGCCAGCAGCCAAGTCTTTCCCCCAGGGAACTATGGCTACACCTTC. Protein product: CASSQVFPPGNYGYTF.

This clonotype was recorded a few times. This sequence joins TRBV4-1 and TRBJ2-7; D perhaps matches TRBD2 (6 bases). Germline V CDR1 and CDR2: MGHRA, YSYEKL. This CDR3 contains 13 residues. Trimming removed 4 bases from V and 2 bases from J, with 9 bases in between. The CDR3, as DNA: TGCGCCAGCAGCCTTAGCGGAGCCTACGAGCAGTACTTC. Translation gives CASSLSGAYEQYF.

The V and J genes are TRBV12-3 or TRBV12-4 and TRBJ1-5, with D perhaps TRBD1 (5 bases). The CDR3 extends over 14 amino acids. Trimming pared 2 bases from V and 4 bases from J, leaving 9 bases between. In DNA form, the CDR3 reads TGTGCCAGCAGTTTACCAGGGATTAATCAGCCCCAGCATTTT. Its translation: CASSLPGINQPQHF.

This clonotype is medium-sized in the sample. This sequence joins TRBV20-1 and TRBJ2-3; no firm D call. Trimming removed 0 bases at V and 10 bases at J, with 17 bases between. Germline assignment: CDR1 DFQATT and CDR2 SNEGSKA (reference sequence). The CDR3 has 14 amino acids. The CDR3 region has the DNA TGCAGTGCTAGAGAATCTGCTCAACCCGGTGCGCAGTATTTT. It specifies CSARESAQPGAQYF.

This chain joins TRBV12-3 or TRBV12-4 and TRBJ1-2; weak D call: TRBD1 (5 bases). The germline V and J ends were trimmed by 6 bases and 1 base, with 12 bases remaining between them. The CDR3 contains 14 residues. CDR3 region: CASRGGLYNYGYTF. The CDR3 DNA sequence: TGTGCCAGCAGGGGGGGACTTTATAACTATGGCTACACCTTC.

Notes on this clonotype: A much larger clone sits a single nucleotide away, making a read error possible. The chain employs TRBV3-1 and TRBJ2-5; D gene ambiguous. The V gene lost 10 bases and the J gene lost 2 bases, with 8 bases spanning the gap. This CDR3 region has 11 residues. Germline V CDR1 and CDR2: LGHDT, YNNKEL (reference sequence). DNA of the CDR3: TGTGCCATCACCCTACAAGAGACCCAGTACTTC. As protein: CAITLQETQYF.

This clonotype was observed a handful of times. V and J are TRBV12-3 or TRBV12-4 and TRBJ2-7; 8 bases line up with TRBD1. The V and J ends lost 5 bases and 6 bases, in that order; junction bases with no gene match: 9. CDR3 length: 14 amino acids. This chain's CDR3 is CASSLRTGTGEQYF. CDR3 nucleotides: TGTGCCAGCAGTCTACGGACAGGGACAGGCGAGCAGTACTTC.

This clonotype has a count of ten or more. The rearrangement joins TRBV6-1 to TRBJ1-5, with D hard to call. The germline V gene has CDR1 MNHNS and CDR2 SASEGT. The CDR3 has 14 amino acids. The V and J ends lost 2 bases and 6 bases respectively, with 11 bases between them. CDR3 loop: CASSEIINSQPQHF. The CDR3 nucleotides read TGTGCCAGCAGTGAAATAATTAACAGTCAGCCCCAGCATTTT.

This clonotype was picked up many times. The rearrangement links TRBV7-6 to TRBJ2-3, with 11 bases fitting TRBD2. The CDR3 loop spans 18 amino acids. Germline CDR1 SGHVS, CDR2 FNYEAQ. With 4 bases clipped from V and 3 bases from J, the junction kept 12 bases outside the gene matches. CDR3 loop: CASSSSPLLAGGTDTQYF. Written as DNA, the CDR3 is TGTGCCAGCAGCTCCTCCCCCCTCCTAGCGGGGGGAACAGATACGCAGTATTTT.

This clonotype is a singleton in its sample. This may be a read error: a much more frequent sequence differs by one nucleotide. As DNA, the CDR3 is TGTGCCAGCAGCTTAGGCTCTATCGGGAACATCATATATTTT. It codes for CASSLGSIGNIIYF. V is TRBV7-9 and J is TRBJ1-3; D is uncertain. The germline V gene encodes CDR1 SEHNR and CDR2 FQNEAQ (reference sequence). There are 14 residues in the CDR3.

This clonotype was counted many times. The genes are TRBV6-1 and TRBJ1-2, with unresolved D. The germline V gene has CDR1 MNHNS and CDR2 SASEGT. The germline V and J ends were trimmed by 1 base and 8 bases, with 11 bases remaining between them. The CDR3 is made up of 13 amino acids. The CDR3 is CASSEVGSRGYTF. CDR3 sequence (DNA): TGTGCCAGCAGTGAAGTCGGCAGCCGGGGCTACACCTTC.

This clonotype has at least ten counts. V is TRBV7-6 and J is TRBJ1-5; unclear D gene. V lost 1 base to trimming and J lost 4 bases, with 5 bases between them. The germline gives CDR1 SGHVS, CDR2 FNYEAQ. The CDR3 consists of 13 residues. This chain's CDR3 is CASSLGENQPQHF. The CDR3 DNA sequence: TGTGCCAGCAGCTTAGGAGAAAATCAGCCCCAGCATTTT.

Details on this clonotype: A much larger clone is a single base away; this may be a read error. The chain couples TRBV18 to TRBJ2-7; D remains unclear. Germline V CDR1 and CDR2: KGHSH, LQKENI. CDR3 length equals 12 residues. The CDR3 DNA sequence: TGTGCCGGCTCACCAGTCTCCTACGAGCAGTACTTC. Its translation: CAGSPVSYEQYF.

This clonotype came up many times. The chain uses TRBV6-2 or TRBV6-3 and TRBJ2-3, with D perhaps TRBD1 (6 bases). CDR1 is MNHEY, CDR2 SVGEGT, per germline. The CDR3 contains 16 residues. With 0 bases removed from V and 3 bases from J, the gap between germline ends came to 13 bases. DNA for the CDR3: TGTGCCAGCAGTTACTCGAGGGACAAGAAGACAGATACGCAGTATTTT. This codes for CASSYSRDKKTDTQYF.

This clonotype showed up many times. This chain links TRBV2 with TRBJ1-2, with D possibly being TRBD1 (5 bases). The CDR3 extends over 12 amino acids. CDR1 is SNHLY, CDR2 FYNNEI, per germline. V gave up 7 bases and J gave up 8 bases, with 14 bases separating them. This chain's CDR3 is CASKSQGRGYTF. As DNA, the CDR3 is TGTGCCAGCAAGAGTCAGGGAAGAGGCTACACCTTC.

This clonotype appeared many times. CDR3 loop: CASSPLAGGPSEQFF. The CDR3 nucleotides are TGTGCCAGCAGTCCCCTAGCGGGGGGGCCGAGTGAGCAGTTCTTC. The genes are TRBV6-2 or TRBV6-3 and TRBJ2-1, with 12 bases matching TRBD2. This CDR3 region has 15 residues. V trimming: 5 bases; J trimming: 9 bases; junction bases outside the gene matches: 8. Germline V gene data show CDR1 as MNHEY and CDR2 as SVGEGT.